This passage covers 20 T cell receptor beta chains from one sample sequenced in a study of blood T cells in healthy people across ages. PCR was performed a second time for about 7 to 12 cycles using a sample-barcoded 5' primer and a J-beta primer mix. TCRdb re-called the 5' RACE reads through MiXCR, storing one row per CDR3 protein. Of fewer than 750,000 distinct CDR3 sequences listed, approximately 52% are singletons. Source material: blood. The receptor source for this set is an elderly woman in good health.

This clonotype turned up a few times. The chain is built from TRBV20-1 and TRBJ1-2; D remains ambiguous. This CDR3 has 13 residues. Germline V CDR1 and CDR2: DFQATT, SNEGSKA (reference sequence). Trimming removed 0 bases at V and 2 bases at J, with 7 bases between. The CDR3 DNA sequence: TGCAGTGCTAGAGATGAAGTAAACTATGGCTACACCTTC. It yields the protein CSARDEVNYGYTF.

This chain joins TRBV7-9 and TRBJ2-5, with D perhaps being TRBD1 or TRBD2 (5 bases each). Germline V gene data show CDR1 as SEHNR and CDR2 as FQNEAQ (reference sequence). V lost 5 bases and J 2 bases, leaving 12 bases between the germline ends. The CDR3 spans 14 residues. CDR3 in amino acids: CASSRGDQQETQYF. CDR3 nucleotide sequence: TGTGCCAGCAGCCGTGGGGACCAACAAGAGACCCAGTACTTC.

This clonotype appeared many times. The V and J genes are TRBV5-4 and TRBJ2-1; TRBD1 matches at 7 bases. CDR1 and CDR2 from the germline V gene are SGHNT and YYREEE (reference sequence). There are 15 residues in the CDR3. After removal of 2 bases from V and 9 bases from J, the junction contained 11 bases not matched to a gene. The CDR3 nucleotides read TGTGCCAGCAGCTTCTGGGACAGACGCGAAGGTGAGCAGTTCTTC. This encodes CASSFWDRREGEQFF. Drawing the rest from reference TRBV5-4 and TRBJ2-1, the complete variable domain is ETGVTQSPTHLIKTRGQQVTLRCSSQSGHNTVSWYQQALGQGPQFIFQYYREEENGRGNFPPRFSGLQFPNYSSELNVNALELDDSALYLCASSFWDRREGEQFFGPGTRLTVL.

This clonotype was seen only once. The rearrangement uses TRBV6-5 and TRBJ2-3; D perhaps matches TRBD1 (5 bases). The CDR3 is 14 residues long. From germline, CDR1 is MNHEY and CDR2 SVGAGI. The ends were cut back, 2 bases at V and 5 bases at J, with 11 bases in the middle. The CDR3, as DNA: TGTGCCAGCAGTTACCTACTAACAGGAGATACGCAGTATTTT. Translation gives CASSYLLTGDTQYF.

The V gene is TRBV3-1, the J gene TRBJ1-2, with 7 bases matching TRBD1. The CDR3 sequence is 12 residues long. The V gene end was trimmed by 3 bases and the J gene end by 5 bases; junction bases not matched to a gene: 0. The germline gives CDR1 LGHDT, CDR2 YNNKEL (reference sequence). The CDR3 nucleotides are TGTGCCAGCAGCCACAGGGGGTATGGCTACACCTTC. Protein sequence: CASSHRGYGYTF.

The rearrangement uses TRBV3-1 and TRBJ2-4; no reliable D call. The CDR3 runs 11 residues. V was pared by 1 base and J by 15 bases, with 10 bases between. The germline CDR1 and CDR2 sequences are LGHDT and YNNKEL (reference sequence). Here the CDR3 DNA reads TGTGCCAGCAGCCAAGTCGAGATCTCGTACTTC. This gives the protein CASSQVEISYF.

The chain has TRBV3-1 and TRBJ2-1, with 9 bases fitting TRBD2. The germline CDR1 and CDR2 sequences are LGHDT and YNNKEL (reference sequence). The CDR3 covers 16 residues. Trimming cost V 1 base and J 4 bases; bases outside gene matches: 5. CDR3 sequence: CASSQVVAGVYNEQFF. In nucleotides, the CDR3 is TGTGCCAGCAGCCAAGTGGTAGCGGGAGTTTACAATGAGCAGTTCTTC.

Many counts were recorded for this clonotype. This chain uses TRBV7-3 with TRBJ2-1; D may be TRBD1 or TRBD2 (5 bases each). The CDR3 has 13 amino acids. Deletions cut 4 bases from V and 8 bases from J, with 12 bases between. The germline V gene has CDR1 SGHTA and CDR2 FQGTGA. CDR3 nucleotide sequence: TGTGCCAGCAGCTCCGGGACGACCTATGAGCAGTTCTTC. Translated: CASSSGTTYEQFF.

This clonotype occurred many times. J is TRBJ2-5 and V is TRBV10-3; 7 bases line up with TRBD1. The germline CDR1 and CDR2 sequences are ENHRY and SYGVKD. The CDR3 consists of 12 residues. J was trimmed by 3 bases and V by 6 bases; bases with no gene match: 1. CDR3 nucleotide sequence: TGTGCCATCAGAGGGACAGAAGAGACCCAGTACTTC. This codes for CAIRGTEETQYF.

This clonotype was counted many times. J is TRBJ1-5 and V is TRBV27; D is unclear. This CDR3 has 15 amino acids. Per germline, CDR1 MNHEY and CDR2 SMNVEV (reference sequence). The V and J ends lost 4 bases and 2 bases respectively, with 12 bases between them. CDR3 sequence: CASSSDMWGNQPQHF. The CDR3 nucleotides are TGTGCCAGCAGTTCCGACATGTGGGGCAATCAGCCCCAGCATTTT.

Regarding this clonotype: A single base separates this from a much larger clone, so it may be a read error. The rearrangement links TRBV4-1 to TRBJ2-5, with D hard to call. CDR3 length: 14 amino acids. V lost 7 bases, J lost 11 bases, and 23 bases lay in between. Per germline, CDR1 MGHRA and CDR2 YSYEKL. CDR3 sequence reads: CASTRAELYNEQYF. As DNA, the CDR3 is TGCGCCAGCACCCGGGCGGAACTGTACAATGAGCAGTACTTC.

This clonotype showed up just a few times. V and J are TRBV12-3 or TRBV12-4 and TRBJ2-7; D gene unclear. Trimming took 5 bases from V and 2 from J, leaving 7 bases between them. This CDR3 has 12 residues. This CDR3 is CASSILTYEQYF. CDR3 in DNA: TGTGCCAGCAGTATCCTTACCTACGAGCAGTACTTC.

The chain combines TRBV7-2 with TRBJ1-3; D gene ambiguous. The V end was cut by 1 base, the J end by 0 bases, with 13 bases between. Germline lookup yields CDR1 SGHTA and CDR2 FQGNSA. CDR3 size: 17 residues. The CDR3 nucleotides read TGTGCCAGCAGCTTAGGCGCCGGTACCCTCTCTGGAAACACCATATATTTT. Amino acid sequence: CASSLGAGTLSGNTIYF.

The chain has TRBV5-4 and TRBJ1-2; 7 nucleotides align to TRBD1. CDR1 SGHNT and CDR2 YYREEE come from the germline V gene (reference sequence). Trimming removed 0 bases from V and 4 bases from J; junction bases left unmatched: 6. CDR3 length: 15 residues. As DNA, the CDR3 is TGTGCCAGCAGCTTGGGTGACGACAGGGCCTATGGCTACACCTTC. Its protein is CASSLGDDRAYGYTF.

V usage is TRBV28 and J usage is TRBJ2-3; 14 bases are a match to TRBD2. With 3 bases clipped from V and 10 bases from J, the junction kept 9 bases outside the gene matches. This CDR3 is 16 amino acids long. Germline CDR1 MDHEN, CDR2 SYDVKM. CDR3 sequence reads: CASSFLGLAGDVAQYF. The CDR3, as DNA: TGTGCCAGCAGTTTCCTGGGACTAGCGGGAGATGTGGCGCAGTATTTT.

This chain uses TRBV10-3 with TRBJ2-7, with D unclear. The germline V gene encodes CDR1 ENHRY and CDR2 SYGVKD. The V end was cut by 3 bases, the J end by 0 bases, with 3 bases between. This CDR3 has 12 residues. In DNA form, the CDR3 reads TGTGCCATCAGTGACAGCTCCTACGAGCAGTACTTC. Translation gives CAISDSSYEQYF.

Note on this clonotype: Being one base from a much bigger clone, this may be a read error. The V and J genes are TRBV2 and TRBJ2-3; 8 bases fit TRBD1. CDR3 length: 16 residues. Germline CDR1 SNHLY, CDR2 FYNNEI. In nucleotides, the CDR3 is TGTGCCAGCGGTGAAGCCCAGGGGGCGGTCACAGATACGCAGTATTTT. Translating it yields CASGEAQGAVTDTQYF.

The V and J genes are TRBV7-2 and TRBJ2-3; 8 nucleotides align to TRBD2. The V gene's germline CDR1 is SGHTA and CDR2 FQGNSA. The CDR3 is made up of 11 amino acids. V lost 5 bases and J lost 14; bases outside the gene matches: 6. CDR3 nucleotide sequence: TGTGCCAGCAGCACTAGCGGAGGGGGGTATTTT. Translated, it gives CASSTSGGGYF.

The gene calls are TRBV20-1 and TRBJ1-2; no clear D. V was pared by 5 bases and J by 2 bases, with 12 bases between. This CDR3 has 13 residues. Germline lookup yields CDR1 DFQATT and CDR2 SNEGSKA (reference sequence). CDR3 bases: TGCAGTGCTCGCGACGGATCAAACTATGGCTACACCTTC. This gives the protein CSARDGSNYGYTF.

The chain joins TRBV14 to TRBJ1-3; D is uncertain. V was clipped by 4 bases and J by 4 bases, with 2 bases between them. There are 11 residues in the CDR3. Germline-derived CDR1 and CDR2 are SGHDN and FVKESK. This CDR3 is CASSPGNTIYF. In DNA, the CDR3 is TGTGCCAGCAGCCCAGGAAACACCATATATTTT.